These T cell receptor beta chains were read from a single sample in a study of T-cell reconstitution after alpha-beta-depleted transplantation in children. TCRdb redid the calling of the PCR reads with MiXCR, one entry per CDR3 protein. The sample has 300,000 to 400,000 distinct CDR3 sequences; roughly 15% are singletons. This material consisted of PBMCs, taken from the stem cell graft. Source of these receptors: a human donor who donated a stem cell graft to a child with Fanconi anemia. The CDR3 runs from the conserved cysteine through the conserved F or W. A D gene is named only where the DNA matches it firmly. Where a row states a size, it is once, few, many or the class of an expanded clone; other rows omit it.

v_call,d_call,j_call,clone_size,cdr3_nt,cdr3_aa
TRBV15,.,TRBJ2-1,few,TGTGCCACCAGCAGAGATCGCGGGCAGACCAATGAGCAGTTCTTC,CATSRDRGQTNEQFF
TRBV20-1,.,TRBJ1-1,few,TGCAGTGCTAGGGTCACCTCTACCACTGAAGCTTTCTTT,CSARVTSTTEAFF
TRBV20-1,.,TRBJ1-2,few,TGCAGTGCGCTCCCGGGACACATGAATGGCTACACCTTC,CSALPGHMNGYTF
TRBV6-2/TRBV6-3,.,TRBJ1-1,.,TGTGCCAGCAGTTACTCGGGCCCAGGGGAAGCTTTCTTT,CASSYSGPGEAFF
TRBV5-1,.,TRBJ1-2,many,TGCGCCAGCAGCCCCTCGACAGCCTCATATGGCTACACCTTC,CASSPSTASYGYTF
TRBV29-1,.,TRBJ1-2,once,TGCAGCGTTGAAGATGGCAGGAAGAGTTATGGCTACACCTTC,CSVEDGRKSYGYTF
TRBV12-3/TRBV12-4,TRBD2,TRBJ2-1,many,TGTGCCAGCAGTTTTAGCGGGGGGTACAATGAGCAGTTCTTC,CASSFSGGYNEQFF
TRBV12-3/TRBV12-4,.,TRBJ1-5,many,TGTGCCAGCAGGGCAGGGAGTACGGTAGGCAATCAGCCCCAGCATTTT,CASRAGSTVGNQPQHF
TRBV11-2,TRBD1,TRBJ1-6,.,TGTGCCAGCAGCTTAGAGTGGGCAGGGGGTTCACCCCTCCACTTT,CASSLEWAGGSPLHF
TRBV5-1,TRBD2,TRBJ2-5,.,TGCGCCAGCAGCTTGGAGCGGGGGGGCCGGAGAGAGACCCAGTACTTC,CASSLERGGRRETQYF
TRBV5-1,.,TRBJ2-2,.,TGCGCCAGCAGCTTGGGACAGTTTCGTGGGGAGCTGTTTTTT,CASSLGQFRGELFF
TRBV5-1,TRBD1,TRBJ1-1,many,TGCGCCAGCAGCTTGGATTACCGGACAGGCCCTGAAGCTTTCTTT,CASSLDYRTGPEAFF
TRBV25-1,TRBD1,TRBJ2-3,.,TGTGCCAGCAGTGAACCGGACAGGGTGGGATCAAACACTAGCACAGATACGCAGTATTTT,CASSEPDRVGSNTSTDTQYF
TRBV29-1,TRBD1,TRBJ2-1,many,TGCAGCGTAGACGACAGGGGGGTGGACAATGAGCAGTTCTTC,CSVDDRGVDNEQFF
TRBV11-2,.,TRBJ2-1,many,TGTGCCAGCAGCTTAGACCCGGGGAGATACAATGAGCAGTTCTTC,CASSLDPGRYNEQFF
TRBV9,.,TRBJ2-7,.,TGTGCCAGCAGCCCCGGGGATGAGTACGAGCAGTACTTC,CASSPGDEYEQYF
TRBV10-3,.,TRBJ1-2,many,TGTGCCATCACCGAACAGCCTACCAACTATGGCTACACCTTC,CAITEQPTNYGYTF
TRBV5-4,TRBD1,TRBJ1-1,few,TGTGCCAGCAGCTCAGGGGGCGCGGGTGAAGCTTTCTTT,CASSSGGAGEAFF
TRBV5-1,TRBD1,TRBJ2-3,.,TGCGCCAGCAGCTTAGCGGACAGGGGGGAAAGCACAGATACGCAGTATTTT,CASSLADRGESTDTQYF
TRBV14,.,TRBJ1-2,.,TGTGCCAGCAGCCAAGACGCCTATGGCTACACCTTC,CASSQDAYGYTF
TRBV6-5,.,TRBJ1-4,many,TGTGCCAGCAGTTACTCAATTGGGTCCGAAAAACTGTTTTTT,CASSYSIGSEKLFF
TRBV10-3,TRBD1,TRBJ1-2,many,TGTGCCATCAGTGAAACCGGGACAGGGGGTAATGGCTACACCTTC,CAISETGTGGNGYTF
TRBV18,.,TRBJ2-6,few,TGTGCCAGCCACAGACAGGGAGGGTCTGGGGCCAACGTCCTGACTTTC,CASHRQGGSGANVLTF
TRBV15,.,TRBJ2-6,few,TGTGCCACCAGCAGCCTCGGAGGGGCCAACGTCCTGACTTTC,CATSSLGGANVLTF
TRBV11-2,.,TRBJ2-7,.,TGTGCCAGCAGTGATCGCCGGACAGCGAACCCATACGAGCAGTACTTC,CASSDRRTANPYEQYF
TRBV2,.,TRBJ2-3,.,TGTGCCAGCAGTGTCTCGACACATAGCACAGATACGCAGTATTTT,CASSVSTHSTDTQYF
TRBV15,.,TRBJ2-1,.,TGTGCCACCAGCAGAGATTTATCGGGGGACAGTGAGCAGTTCTTC,CATSRDLSGDSEQFF
TRBV20-1,.,TRBJ2-5,many,TGCAGTGCCGGGCGCGAACGAGAGACCCAGTACTTC,CSAGRERETQYF
TRBV5-6,.,TRBJ1-2,few,TGTGCCAGCAGGTCATCAGACGGACGATTGTATGGCTACACCTTC,CASRSSDGRLYGYTF
TRBV10-2,.,TRBJ2-2,.,TGCGCCAGCAGTGAGAGGGGTTTGGGGACCGGGGAGCTGTTTTTT,CASSERGLGTGELFF
TRBV6-5,.,TRBJ1-2,.,TGTGCCAGCAGTTCCCGGCAGGGGCCTACCTATGGCTACACCTTC,CASSSRQGPTYGYTF
TRBV5-5,.,TRBJ1-1,.,TGTGCCAGCAGCTTGGAAGCGATGGGGAATACTGAAGCTTTCTTT,CASSLEAMGNTEAFF
TRBV29-1,.,TRBJ2-2,many,TGCAGCGTTGGAGGTGGGGCTGGCAACGGGGAGCTGTTTTTT,CSVGGGAGNGELFF
TRBV20-1,TRBD1,TRBJ2-2,.,TGCAGTGCTGGGTCGACAGGGGGTTTCGGGGAGCTGTTTTTT,CSAGSTGGFGELFF
TRBV12-3/TRBV12-4,.,TRBJ2-2,.,TGTGCCAGCAGTTTAAGACAGCCGACCGGGGAGCTGTTTTTT,CASSLRQPTGELFF
TRBV9,.,TRBJ2-3,.,TGTGCCAGCGGAAAGGCGGGCAGCACAGATACGCAGTATTTT,CASGKAGSTDTQYF
TRBV12-3/TRBV12-4,.,TRBJ1-5,many,TGTGCCAGCAGTTTACAGGGGCAGGGGCCAAATCAGCCCCAGCATTTT,CASSLQGQGPNQPQHF